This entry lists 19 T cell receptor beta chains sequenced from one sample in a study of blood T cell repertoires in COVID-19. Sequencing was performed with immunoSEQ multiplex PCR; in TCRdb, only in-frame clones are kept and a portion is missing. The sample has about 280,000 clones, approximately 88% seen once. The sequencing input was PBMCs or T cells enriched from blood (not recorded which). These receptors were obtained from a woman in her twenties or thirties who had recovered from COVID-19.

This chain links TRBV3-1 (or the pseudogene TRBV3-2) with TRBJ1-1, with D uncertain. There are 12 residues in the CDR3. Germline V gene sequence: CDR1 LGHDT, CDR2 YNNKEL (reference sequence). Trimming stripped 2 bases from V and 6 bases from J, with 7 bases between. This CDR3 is CASSQLESEAFF. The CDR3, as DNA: TGTGCCAGCAGCCAACTAGAGTCTGAAGCTTTCTTT.

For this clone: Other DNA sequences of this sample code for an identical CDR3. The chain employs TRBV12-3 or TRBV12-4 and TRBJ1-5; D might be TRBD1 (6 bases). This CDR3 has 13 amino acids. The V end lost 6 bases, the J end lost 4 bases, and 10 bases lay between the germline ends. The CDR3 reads CASRATGNQPQHF. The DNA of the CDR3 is TGTGCCAGCAGAGCCACAGGGAATCAGCCCCAGCATTTT.

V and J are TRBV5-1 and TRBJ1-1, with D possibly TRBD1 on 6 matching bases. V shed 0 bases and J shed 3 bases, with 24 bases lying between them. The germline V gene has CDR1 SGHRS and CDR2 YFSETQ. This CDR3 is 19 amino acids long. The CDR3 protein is CASSLGIGGTELIDTEAFF. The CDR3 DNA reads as TGCGCCAGCAGCTTGGGGATAGGGGGTACGGAGCTGATAGACACTGAAGCTTTCTTT.

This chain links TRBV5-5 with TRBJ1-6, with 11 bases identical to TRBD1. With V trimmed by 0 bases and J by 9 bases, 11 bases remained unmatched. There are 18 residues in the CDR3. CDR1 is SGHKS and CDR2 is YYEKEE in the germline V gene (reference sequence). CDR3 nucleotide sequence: TGTGCCAGCAGCTTGGTAGGACAGGGGGCCTCCTTCGGTTCACCCCTCCACTTT. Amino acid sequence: CASSLVGQGASFGSPLHF.

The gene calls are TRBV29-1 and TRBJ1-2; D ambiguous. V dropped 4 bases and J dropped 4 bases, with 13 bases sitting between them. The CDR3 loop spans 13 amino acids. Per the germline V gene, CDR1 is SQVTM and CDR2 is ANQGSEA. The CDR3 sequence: CSVALDRIYGYTF. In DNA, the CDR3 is TGCAGCGTTGCCCTAGACCGGATCTATGGCTACACCTTC.

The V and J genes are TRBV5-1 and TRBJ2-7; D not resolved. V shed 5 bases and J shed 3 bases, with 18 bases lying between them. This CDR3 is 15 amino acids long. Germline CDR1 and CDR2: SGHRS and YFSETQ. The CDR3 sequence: CASRRIGLPYYEQYF. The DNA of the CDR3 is TGCGCCAGCAGAAGGATCGGGTTGCCTTACTACGAGCAGTACTTC.

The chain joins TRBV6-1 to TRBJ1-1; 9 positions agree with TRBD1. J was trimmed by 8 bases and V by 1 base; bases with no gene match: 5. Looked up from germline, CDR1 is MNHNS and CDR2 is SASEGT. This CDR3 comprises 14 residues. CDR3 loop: CASSEGPDRGEAFF. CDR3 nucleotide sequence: TGTGCCAGCAGTGAAGGCCCGGACAGGGGAGAAGCTTTCTTT.

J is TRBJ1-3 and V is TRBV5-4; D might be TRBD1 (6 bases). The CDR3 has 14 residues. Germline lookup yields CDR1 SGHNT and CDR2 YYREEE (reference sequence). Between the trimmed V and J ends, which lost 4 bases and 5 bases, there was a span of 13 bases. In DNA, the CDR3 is TGTGCCAGCAGCAACCCGGACAGACGAAACACCATATATTTT. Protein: CASSNPDRRNTIYF.

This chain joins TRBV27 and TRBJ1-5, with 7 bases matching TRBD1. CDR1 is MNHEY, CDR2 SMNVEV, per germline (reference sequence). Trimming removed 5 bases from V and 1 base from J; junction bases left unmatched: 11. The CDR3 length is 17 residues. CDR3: CASSPSTGEVSNQPQHF. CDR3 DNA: TGTGCCAGCAGTCCATCCACAGGGGAAGTCAGCAATCAGCCCCAGCATTTT.

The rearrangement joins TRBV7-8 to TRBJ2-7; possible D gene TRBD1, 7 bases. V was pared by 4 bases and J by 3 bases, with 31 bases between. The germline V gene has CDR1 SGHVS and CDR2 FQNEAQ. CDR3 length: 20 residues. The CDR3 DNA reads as TGTGCCAGCAGCTCAAGGAATCTAAGGAGGGGGCCGACGGCGGGCTACGAGCAGTACTTC. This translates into CASSSRNLRRGPTAGYEQYF.

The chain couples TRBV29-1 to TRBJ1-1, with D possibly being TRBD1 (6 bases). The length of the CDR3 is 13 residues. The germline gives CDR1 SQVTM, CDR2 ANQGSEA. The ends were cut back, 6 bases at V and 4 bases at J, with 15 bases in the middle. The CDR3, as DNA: TGCAGCGTGGAACAGGGCAGGGTCACTGAAGCTTTCTTT. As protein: CSVEQGRVTEAFF.

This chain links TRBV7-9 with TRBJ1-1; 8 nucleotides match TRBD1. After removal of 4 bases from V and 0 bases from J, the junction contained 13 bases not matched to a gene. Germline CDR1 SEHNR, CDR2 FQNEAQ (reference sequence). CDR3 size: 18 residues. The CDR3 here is CASSSLGTGETMNTEAFF. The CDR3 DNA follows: TGTGCCAGCAGCTCACTCGGGACAGGCGAGACCATGAACACTGAAGCTTTCTTT.

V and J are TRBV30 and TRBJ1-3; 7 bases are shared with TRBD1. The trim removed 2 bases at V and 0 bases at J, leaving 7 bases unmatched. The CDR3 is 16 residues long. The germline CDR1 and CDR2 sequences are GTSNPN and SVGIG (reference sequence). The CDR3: CAWSSGQAFSGNTIYF. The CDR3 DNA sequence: TGTGCCTGGAGTAGCGGACAGGCCTTCTCTGGAAACACCATATATTTT.

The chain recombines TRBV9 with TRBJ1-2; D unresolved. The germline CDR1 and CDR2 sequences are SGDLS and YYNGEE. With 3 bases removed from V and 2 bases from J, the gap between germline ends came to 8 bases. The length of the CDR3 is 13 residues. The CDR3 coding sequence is TGTGCCAGCAGCGGCCAGCGAAACTATGGCTACACCTTC. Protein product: CASSGQRNYGYTF.

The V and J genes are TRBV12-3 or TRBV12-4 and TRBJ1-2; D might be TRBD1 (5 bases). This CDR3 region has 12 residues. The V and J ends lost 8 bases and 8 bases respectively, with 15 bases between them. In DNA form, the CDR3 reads TGTGCCAGCGGGTCGGGGGAGAGGGGCTACACCTTC. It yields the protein CASGSGERGYTF.

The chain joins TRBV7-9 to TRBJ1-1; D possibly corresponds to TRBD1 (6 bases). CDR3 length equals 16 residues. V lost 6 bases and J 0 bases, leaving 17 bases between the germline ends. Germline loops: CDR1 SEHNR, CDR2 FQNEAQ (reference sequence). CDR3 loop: CASRLGAGGLNTEAFF. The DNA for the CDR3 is TGTGCCAGCAGATTGGGAGCGGGGGGGCTGAACACTGAAGCTTTCTTT. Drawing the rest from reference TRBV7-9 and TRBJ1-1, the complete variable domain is DTGVSQNPRHKITKRGQNVTFRCDPISEHNRLYWYRQTLGQGPEFLTYFQNEAQLEKSRLLSDRFSAERPKGSFSTLEIQRTEQGDSAMYLCASRLGAGGLNTEAFFGQGTRLTVV.

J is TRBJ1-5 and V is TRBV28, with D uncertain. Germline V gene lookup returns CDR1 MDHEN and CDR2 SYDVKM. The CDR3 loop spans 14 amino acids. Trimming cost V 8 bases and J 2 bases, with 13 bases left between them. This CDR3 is CASYYGSGNQPQHF. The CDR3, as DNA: TGTGCCAGCTACTATGGGTCAGGCAATCAGCCCCAGCATTTT.

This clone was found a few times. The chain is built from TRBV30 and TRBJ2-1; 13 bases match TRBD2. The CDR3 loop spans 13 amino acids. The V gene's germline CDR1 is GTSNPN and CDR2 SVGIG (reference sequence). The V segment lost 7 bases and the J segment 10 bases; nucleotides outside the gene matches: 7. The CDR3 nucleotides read TGTGCCTCGACTAGCGGGGGGTGGAGGGAGCAGTTCTTC. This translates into CASTSGGWREQFF.

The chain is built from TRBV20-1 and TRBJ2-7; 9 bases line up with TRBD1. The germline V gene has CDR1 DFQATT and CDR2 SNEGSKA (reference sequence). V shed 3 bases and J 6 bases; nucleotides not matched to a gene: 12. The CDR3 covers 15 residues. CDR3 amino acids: CSASKDGQGSGEQYF. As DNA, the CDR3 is TGCAGTGCTAGTAAAGACGGACAGGGGTCGGGCGAGCAGTACTTC.